This T cell receptor (beta chain) was sequenced for a study of cytomegalovirus exposure and HLA in healthy donors (dated by TCRdb to the late 2010s). For the wider study: An earlier analysis of a few hundred of the donors reported about 260 Gb of sequence data and around 100 million unique TCR beta sequences obtained from about 179 million T cells. The study combined high-throughput TCR immunosequencing, statistical association of individual TCRs with disease status, and machine learning to predict cytomegalovirus infection status. HLA typing covered class I and class II loci at four-digit resolution. Donor age, sex, ethnicity and CMV serostatus were compiled together with the repertoire data. In a later genetic analysis, genome-wide SNP genotypes for about three fifths of the 666 donors were used, and that subset was treated as a discovery cohort. Typing coverage varied by locus: about 620-640 donors for A, B, C, DRB1 and DQB1; approximately 500 for DQA1; nearly 610 for DPA1; some 470 for DPB1. On average, 235,054 unique TCR beta nucleotide sequences were sequenced per donor among a few hundred genotyped donors of the cohort, with 15% to 20% of those sequences being non-productive. Besides the first cohort of under 700 subjects, a separate validation cohort made up of 120 different subjects was used. The later analysis used no new phenotypic data to find candidate immune exposures, relying instead on TCR beta sequences and their occurrence across donors. All discovery cohort repertoires had been generated on a single sequencing platform. Of the 398 genotyped donors, approximately 83% fell in the genetic ancestry cluster associated with self-reported Caucasian donors. Roughly 300 gigabases of sequencing data and around 80 million unique TCR sequences made up an early release that covered 500 to 650 HLA-typed donors. Several DR-DQ haplotypes were treated as single units for association and clustering because of strong linkage in the cohort. To decide whether each TCR beta V gene segment behaved as functional or pseudogenic, an earlier analysis of several hundred of the donors relied on high-throughput TCR beta sequencing. The study used immunosequencing to profile the T cell repertoires of approximately 640 subjects and linked those repertoires to cytomegalovirus serostatus. The study aimed to test whether cataloging public T cell receptors could reveal signatures of past pathogen exposure. To study patterns of TCR occurrence, a later analysis re-analyzed previously published TCR beta repertoires from more than 550 donors and added high-resolution HLA genotyping.

This clone appeared a few times. What this receptor recognizes is not known. One base away there is no much larger clone; base qualities are not given. Broader findings and caveats from the paper: A total of 150 to 200 TCR beta chains were listed by the study as associated with cytomegalovirus. In a later analysis, HLA-associated TCR beta chains were found to be more clonally expanded and to have lower generation probabilities than equally common non-associated chains. In an earlier analysis of approximately 590 of the donors, most TCR beta V segments appeared in productive rearrangements about 87% or about 30% of the time, broadly matching IMGT annotations. Because counts were too low, roughly 16 rarely observed V segments, including chromosome 9 orphons, were left out of the earlier analysis of 500 to 650 of the donors. A later analysis reported that several top co-occurrence clusters appeared linked to parvovirus B19, influenza, CMV and Epstein-Barr virus. Linkage disequilibrium might explain the correlated functional status among segregating V segments, but an unknown experimental factor could not be ruled out. It was suggested by the authors that the approach could potentially be generalized to other disease states and immunological phenotypes. Across donors, most TCR sequences were observed very rarely, whereas some public TCRs were present in many individuals. A further reported finding was that TCR beta sequences accurately predicted the HLA-A and HLA-B alleles for most subjects in the first cohort. The presence/absence analyses assumed that sequencing depth was roughly uniform across donors, and that assumption may not be true. Compared with the 666-donor mean, donors in an Asian-associated ancestry cluster had fewer N-insertions in productive TCRs, according to a later genetic analysis. Most CMV-associated TCR beta chains appeared to be HLA-restricted in a later analysis, and the HLA associations seemed to be driven largely by CMV exposure. An association between a missense DCLRE1C variant and V-gene and J-gene trimming of TCR beta chains was found in a later genetic analysis and replicated in an independent cohort. Immune exposure information for the cohort was limited to CMV serostatus. Cytomegalovirus status was reported to be diagnosed by the classifier with high specificity and sensitivity in both the original and validation cohorts. In a later analysis, the rate of TCR association differed among HLA loci, with DRB1 alleles having the most associated TCRs and HLA-C alleles having the fewest. The 87-base-pair reads could not distinguish some IMGT-functional V segments, including TRBV6-2 and TRBV6-3, so those segments were excluded. Because HLA typing was missing for some donors at each locus, association tests included only the typed subset. The sequencing pipeline was judged likely to have produced a cluster of highly shared sequence variants as a technical artifact. A later analysis associated about 17,000 TCR beta sequences with specific HLA alleles at a false discovery rate of 0.05. Only TCR beta chains were sequenced in this cohort, and the absence of alpha or paired-chain data limited detectable features. When HLA alleles, especially DR and DQ, strongly co-occurred, TCR associations were difficult to assign to individual alleles. A few of the identified cytomegalovirus-associated TCR beta chains were confirmed in vitro to be specific for cytomegalovirus antigens.

The CDR3 measures 14 amino acids from cysteine to phenylalanine. Only the CDR3 DNA is retained, 42 bases long and in frame from the first base. The germline V gene (reference sequence) yields MNHNY for CDR1 and SVGAGI for CDR2. V trim: 7 bases; J trim: 5 bases; unmatched bases: 8. Library preparation used the immunoSEQ multiplex PCR assay. A mixture of 60 forward primers for TCR Vbeta segments and 13 reverse primers for TCR Jbeta segments was used in the multiplex PCR. A multiplex PCR assay on genomic DNA amplified the CDR3 region of rearranged TCR beta genes. The Illumina HiSeq System was used to sequence the amplified TCR beta libraries as 87-base-pair reads. The study's processing was this. A later analysis tallied some 79 million unique TCR beta chains across the approximately 670 repertoires, and some 12 million of those chains were shared by two or more donors. Raw reads were error-corrected and collapsed into unique sequences with a nearest-neighbor algorithm that merged closely related sequences to remove PCR and sequencing errors. CDR3 sequences were aligned to IMGT reference sequences to assign V, D and J gene segments. For a sequence to be retained, at least a six-nucleotide match to both a V gene segment and a J gene segment was required. Rearrangements were classified as productive when the CDR3 lacked stop codons and remained in frame with V and J, and all other rearrangements were classified as non-productive. Following IMGT convention, CDR3 was defined as the stretch from the second conserved V-encoded cysteine to the conserved J-encoded phenylalanine. The earlier analysis of some 540 of the donors excluded any sequence lacking an unambiguous match to a single V gene segment. In an earlier analysis of 587 of the donors, a V segment was called functional when productive rearrangements were above 56.7%, and segregating when the standard deviation between donors exceeded 5%. A statistical classification framework was built to diagnose cytomegalovirus status from the catalog of TCR beta chain sequences. In a later analysis, TCR nucleotide sequences were compared against IMGT/GENE-DB human TR gene sequences so that V and J genes could be assigned. Using the TCRdist pipeline, a later analysis assigned CDR3 sequences along with most-parsimonious VDJ recombination scenarios. A later analysis defined each TCR beta chain by its CDR3 amino acid sequence plus V-gene family, and excluded reads lacking a unique V-gene family. As a way to deal with suspected cross-contamination and a sequencing artifact, a later analysis dropped 450 to 700 nucleotide sequences that were highly shared and had low generation probability. For each public chain, a later analysis derived a clonal expansion index from normalized ranks of inferred template counts within each repertoire. Generation probabilities in a later analysis came from a VDJ recombination model fitted to out-of-frame rearrangements, and those results were checked against IGoR. Hypergeometric tests were used in a later analysis to score TCR-TCR, TCR-HLA and TCR-CMV co-occurrence, with a repertoire-size bias correction applied to the TCR pairs. A later analysis estimated false discovery rates by permuting HLA or CMV assignments 20 times. In a later analysis, co-occurring TCRs were grouped using DBSCAN, and TCRdist sequence similarity was added for clustering within HLA-allele-positive subsets. Repertoires with fewer than 30,000 or more than 120,000 public chains, plus five repertoires with anomalous nucleotide sharing, were excluded from co-occurrence clustering. What TCRdb holds here is the immuneACCESS table cut down to in-frame rearrangements. Part of the clones is not present; checked against another copy, under half of the missing clones reflect an unresolved V gene, and the others are unexplained. V, J and clone size reflect that table, while D and trimming were determined from the DNA. The sample table records about 130,000 clones; around 9% of these occur just once. Of the sample, 5.5% is held by the ten largest clones.

The cohort was made up of about 610 healthy bone marrow donors. At the time of sampling, all cohort members were nominally healthy, though unrecorded immune exposures were likely present. The donor was CMV seronegative and was included in the group of about 350 seronegative cohort members. A peripheral blood sample was provided by each donor, and peripheral blood mononuclear cells were used for TCR beta sequencing. The Qiagen DNeasy Blood Extraction Kit was used to extract genomic DNA from the blood cell samples. This TCR came from a man aged 35 to 55 in good health and CMV-seronegative. The rearrangement joined TRBV6-6 to TRBJ2-7; TRBD1 fits 10 bases in the junction. Sequencing was done on a sample of PBMCs. The nucleotide sequence is TGTGCCAGCAATCAGTGGGACAGGGGAGACGAGCAGTACTTC. It is translated as CASNQWDRGDEQYF.